The 26 T cell receptor beta chains in this list originate from one sample, sequenced in a study of cytomegalovirus exposure and HLA in healthy donors (dated by TCRdb to about 2017). Library method: the immunoSEQ multiplex PCR assay. The multiplex PCR relied on a mix of 60 forward primers for TCR Vbeta segments and 13 reverse primers for TCR Jbeta segments. The clones in this table, taken by TCRdb from immuneACCESS, are in-frame only. Not every clone is retained; where verified, under half of the shortfall comes from an unresolved V gene, and the cause of the rest is unknown. The sample has 75,000 to 100,000 clones on record, 65% to 85% of them singletons. 11% to 15% of the sample rests with the top ten. The sample taken for sequencing was PBMCs. The origin of the receptors is a woman in her 70s in good health and CMV-seropositive.

The chain links TRBV5-4 to TRBJ2-1; 14 bases agree with TRBD2. The CDR3 has 16 amino acids. Germline V gene sequence: CDR1 SGHNT, CDR2 YYREEE (reference sequence). V shed 4 bases and J 7 bases; nucleotides not matched to a gene: 7. The CDR3 DNA reads TGTGCCAGCAGCGCCCGACTAGCGGGAGGGCTAAATGAGCAGTTCTTC. Protein product: CASSARLAGGLNEQFF.

The V gene is TRBV5-1, the J gene TRBJ2-5, with unresolved D. This CDR3 has 12 residues. Per germline, CDR1 SGHRS and CDR2 YFSETQ. V was clipped by 5 bases and J by 5 bases, with 10 bases between them. CDR3 bases: TGCGCCAGCAGTACCACACGCGAGACCCAGTACTTC. Its translation: CASSTTRETQYF. The full variable domain, completed using reference TRBV5-1 and TRBJ2-5, is KAGVTQTPRYLIKTRGQQVTLSCSPISGHRSVSWYQQTPGQGLQFLFEYFSETQRNKGNFPGRFSGRQFSNSRSEMNVSTLELGDSALYLCASSTTRETQYFGPGTRLLVL.

This chain uses TRBV27 with TRBJ2-7, with D possibly being TRBD1 (6 bases). The CDR3 has 16 residues. V was pared by 2 bases and J by 0 bases, with 14 bases between. Germline loops: CDR1 MNHEY, CDR2 SMNVEV (reference sequence). The chain's CDR3 is CASSLQAGATSYEQYF. The CDR3 region has the DNA TGTGCCAGCAGTTTACAAGCAGGGGCTACCTCCTACGAGCAGTACTTC.

The chain has TRBV7-3 and TRBJ2-2, with 7 bases lining up with TRBD2. The V and J ends lost 8 bases and 3 bases, in that order; junction bases with no gene match: 6. Germline V CDR1 and CDR2: SGHTA, FQGTGA. This CDR3 comprises 14 residues. The DNA of the CDR3 is TGTGCCAGCTCCTGGGCGGGAGACACCGGGGAGCTGTTTTTT. Amino acids: CASSWAGDTGELFF.

CDR3 DNA: TGTGCCTGGGGGACAGGATCAACTAATGAAAAACTGTTTTTT. Its protein is CAWGTGSTNEKLFF. V gene TRBV30 combines with J gene TRBJ1-4; 8 nucleotides line up with TRBD1. With 5 bases clipped from V and 0 bases from J, the junction kept 2 bases outside the gene matches. In germline, CDR1 is GTSNPN, CDR2 SVGIG (reference sequence). The CDR3 is made up of 14 amino acids. The entire variable domain, with the rest obtained from reference TRBV30 and TRBJ1-4, is as follows: SQTIHQWPATLVQPVGSPLSLECTVEGTSNPNLYWYRQAAGRGLQLLFYSVGIGQISSEVPQNLSASRPQDRQFILSSKKLLLSDSGFYLCAWGTGSTNEKLFFGSGTQLSVL.

This rearrangement joins TRBV19 to TRBJ2-5; 7 nucleotides align to TRBD1. V dropped 5 bases and J dropped 2; count of bases not matched to a gene: 8. The CDR3 runs 15 residues. CDR1 LNHDA and CDR2 SQIVND come from the germline V gene (reference sequence). In nucleotides, the CDR3 is TGTGCCAGTAGTTCCCGGGACAGATCACAAGAGACCCAGTACTTC. This gives the protein CASSSRDRSQETQYF.

J is TRBJ2-1 and V is TRBV7-9, with 11 bases matching TRBD2. The germline CDR1 and CDR2 sequences are SEHNR and FQNEAQ (reference sequence). V shed 6 bases and J 2 bases; nucleotides not matched to a gene: 6. The CDR3 covers 16 residues. For the CDR3, the DNA is TGTGCCAGCAGTACCCTAGCGGGGGGACCCTACAATGAGCAGTTCTTC. It yields the protein CASSTLAGGPYNEQFF.

Only a few counts were recorded for this clone. The V gene is TRBV4-1, the J gene TRBJ2-1, with 14 bases identical to TRBD2. Germline V CDR1 and CDR2: MGHRA, YSYEKL. CDR3 length: 15 residues. J was trimmed by 12 bases and V by 6 bases; bases with no gene match: 10. The CDR3 DNA sequence: TGCGCCAGCAGGTCGACTAGCGGGAGGGCGACGGGGCAGTTCTTC. Translating gives CASRSTSGRATGQFF.

The chain joins TRBV28 to TRBJ2-1; 12 bases align to TRBD1. This CDR3 spans 15 amino acids. Looked up from germline, CDR1 is MDHEN and CDR2 is SYDVKM. V was pared by 0 bases and J by 8 bases, with 2 bases of the junction left unmatched. The CDR3 protein is CASSLWGTGGDEQFF. The CDR3 coding sequence is TGTGCCAGCAGTTTATGGGGGACAGGGGGCGATGAGCAGTTCTTC.

The chain joins TRBV28 to TRBJ2-7; D ambiguous. There are 15 residues in the CDR3. V shed 1 base and J shed 0 bases, with 10 bases lying between them. Germline V gives CDR1 MDHEN, CDR2 SYDVKM. The CDR3 loop is CASSLSVASSYEQYF. In nucleotides, the CDR3 is TGTGCCAGCAGTTTATCTGTTGCCAGCTCCTACGAGCAGTACTTC.

The chain links TRBV5-8 to TRBJ2-5; possibly TRBD2 for D (6 bases). Germline V CDR1 and CDR2: SGHTS, YDEGEE. The CDR3 covers 14 residues. The V end was cut by 4 bases, the J end by 4 bases, with 14 bases between. The CDR3 region has the DNA TGTGCCAGCAGCGGGGGACTGCCCGGAGAGACCCAGTACTTC. Translating gives CASSGGLPGETQYF.

This clone was seen more than once but under ten times. The V call is TRBV5-6, the J call TRBJ2-5; 8 nucleotides line up with TRBD2. Germline values: CDR1 SGHDT, CDR2 YYEEEE. V lost 4 bases and J lost 4; bases outside the gene matches: 9. This CDR3 contains 15 residues. CDR3 nucleotides: TGTGCCAGCAGCCGGGAGGGGGGGACGGGAGAGACCCAGTACTTC. Translated: CASSREGGTGETQYF.

This clone has more than one count but fewer than ten. The V gene is TRBV5-1, the J gene TRBJ2-5, with TRBD1 as a possible D gene (5 bases). The CDR3 is 14 residues long. Germline-derived CDR1 and CDR2 are SGHRS and YFSETQ. V lost 0 bases to trimming and J lost 2 bases, with 8 bases between them. For the CDR3, the DNA is TGCGCCAGCAGCTTGGTGTCAGGGCAAGAGACCCAGTACTTC. It codes for CASSLVSGQETQYF.

The chain recombines TRBV6-5 with TRBJ1-1, with no clear D. Looked up from germline, CDR1 is MNHEY and CDR2 is SVGAGI. Trimming shortened V by 5 bases and J by 4 bases, and 11 bases separated the two germline ends. This CDR3 comprises 13 residues. The CDR3 DNA reads as TGTGCCAGCAGTGGAGGGTTCGGCACTGAAGCTTTCTTT. Its protein product is CASSGGFGTEAFF.

The chain has TRBV28 and TRBJ2-7; possible D gene TRBD1, 6 bases. The CDR3 consists of 12 residues. Germline V gene lookup returns CDR1 MDHEN and CDR2 SYDVKM. The ends were cut back, 6 bases at V and 2 bases at J, with 8 bases in the middle. DNA for the CDR3: TGTGCCAGCAGGGACAGTACCTACGAGCAGTACTTC. Its translation: CASRDSTYEQYF. Full variable domain (missing parts from reference TRBV28 and TRBJ2-7): DVKVTQSSRYLVKRTGEKVFLECVQDMDHENMFWYRQDPGLGLRLIYFSYDVKMKEKGDIPEGYSVSREKKERFSLILESASTNQTSMYLCASRDSTYEQYFGPGTRLTVT.

The chain recombines TRBV5-6 with TRBJ2-7; D remains ambiguous. V was cut by 2 bases and J by 3 bases, with 21 bases left in between. The CDR3 covers 17 residues. Germline CDR1 reads SGHDT; CDR2 reads YYEEEE. CDR3 sequence: CASSLERIRKKDYEQYF. CDR3 DNA sequence: TGTGCCAGCAGCTTAGAGAGGATAAGAAAAAAGGACTACGAGCAGTACTTC.

The rearrangement links TRBV19 to TRBJ2-5, with D hard to call. Germline values: CDR1 LNHDA, CDR2 SQIVND (reference sequence). Trimming cost V 3 bases and J 2 bases, with 10 bases left between them. The CDR3 spans 14 residues. The CDR3 sequence: CASSILGAQETQYF. The CDR3 DNA reads TGTGCCAGTAGTATTCTCGGTGCACAAGAGACCCAGTACTTC.

The chain has TRBV6-1 and TRBJ1-6, with 8 bases that match TRBD1. CDR1 and CDR2 from the germline V gene are MNHNS and SASEGT. V was pared by 3 bases and J by 7 bases, with 2 bases of the junction left unmatched. The CDR3 is made up of 14 amino acids. As DNA, the CDR3 is TGTGCCAGCAGTGAGGACAGGGCAAATTCACCCCTCCACTTT. As protein: CASSEDRANSPLHF.

The rearrangement links TRBV30 to TRBJ1-4; no definite D call. V lost 3 bases to trimming and J lost 1 base, with 9 bases between them. Germline values: CDR1 GTSNPN, CDR2 SVGIG (reference sequence). The CDR3 covers 14 residues. The CDR3 loop reads CAWRGGGTNEKLFF. CDR3 sequence (DNA): TGTGCCTGGAGAGGCGGTGGAACTAATGAAAAACTGTTTTTT.

The rearrangement links TRBV7-3 to TRBJ1-6, with a tentative D call TRBD1 (5 bases). CDR1 and CDR2 (germline): SGHTA, FQGTGA. The germline V and J ends were trimmed by 5 bases and 10 bases, with 18 bases remaining between them. CDR3 size: 15 residues. The CDR3 loop reads CASSPGGGLNSPLHF. CDR3 DNA sequence: TGTGCCAGCAGCCCCGGGGGGGGTCTGAACTCACCCCTCCACTTT.

The V call is TRBV29-1, the J call TRBJ2-5, with D perhaps TRBD2 (5 bases). Germline CDR1 and CDR2: SQVTM and ANQGSEA. The CDR3 totals 14 residues. The V end lost 4 bases, the J end lost 0 bases, and 12 bases lay between the germline ends. For the CDR3, the DNA is TGCAGCGTTGCCCGTAGCGACAACCAAGAGACCCAGTACTTC. As protein: CSVARSDNQETQYF.

This clone was detected only a few times. V and J are TRBV19 and TRBJ1-5, with D perhaps TRBD1 (5 bases). The CDR3 length is 13 residues. Germline values: CDR1 LNHDA, CDR2 SQIVND (reference sequence). V lost 11 bases, J lost 9 bases, and 20 bases lay in between. The CDR3 nucleotides read TGTGCCGCCAGTACGGAAGGGGAAAGGCCCCAGCATTTT. Translated, it gives CAASTEGERPQHF.

The V call is TRBV6-5, the J call TRBJ2-2; 8 nucleotides agree with TRBD1. This CDR3 contains 14 residues. V dropped 2 bases and J dropped 6; count of bases not matched to a gene: 2. Germline assignment: CDR1 MNHEY and CDR2 SVGAGI. This chain's CDR3 is CASSYQQGAGELFF. CDR3 in DNA: TGTGCCAGCAGTTACCAACAGGGGGCCGGGGAGCTGTTTTTT.

The chain joins TRBV2 to TRBJ2-7; D call uncertain. The V end was cut by 6 bases, the J end by 2 bases, with 11 bases between. Germline CDR1 reads SNHLY; CDR2 reads FYNNEI. The CDR3 has 13 residues. CDR3 in DNA: TGTGCCAGCAGGCCACCACTTACCTACGAGCAGTACTTC. Amino acids: CASRPPLTYEQYF.

This rearrangement joins TRBV6-5 to TRBJ2-7; 10 nucleotides match TRBD2. Per germline, CDR1 MNHEY and CDR2 SVGAGI. The V and J ends lost 0 bases and 5 bases, in that order; junction bases with no gene match: 4. The CDR3 loop spans 15 amino acids. In DNA form, the CDR3 reads TGTGCCAGCAGTTACTCGGCTAGCGGGAGTCACGAGCAGTACTTC. It translates to CASSYSASGSHEQYF.

The chain recombines TRBV5-1 with TRBJ2-7; the match to TRBD2 covers 8 bases. This CDR3 contains 16 residues. V lost 0 bases to trimming and J lost 2 bases; unmatched junction nucleotides: 7. The germline gives CDR1 SGHRS, CDR2 YFSETQ. CDR3 residues: CASSLDPGGMAYEQYF. In nucleotides, the CDR3 is TGCGCCAGCAGCTTGGATCCGGGAGGGATGGCCTACGAGCAGTACTTC.